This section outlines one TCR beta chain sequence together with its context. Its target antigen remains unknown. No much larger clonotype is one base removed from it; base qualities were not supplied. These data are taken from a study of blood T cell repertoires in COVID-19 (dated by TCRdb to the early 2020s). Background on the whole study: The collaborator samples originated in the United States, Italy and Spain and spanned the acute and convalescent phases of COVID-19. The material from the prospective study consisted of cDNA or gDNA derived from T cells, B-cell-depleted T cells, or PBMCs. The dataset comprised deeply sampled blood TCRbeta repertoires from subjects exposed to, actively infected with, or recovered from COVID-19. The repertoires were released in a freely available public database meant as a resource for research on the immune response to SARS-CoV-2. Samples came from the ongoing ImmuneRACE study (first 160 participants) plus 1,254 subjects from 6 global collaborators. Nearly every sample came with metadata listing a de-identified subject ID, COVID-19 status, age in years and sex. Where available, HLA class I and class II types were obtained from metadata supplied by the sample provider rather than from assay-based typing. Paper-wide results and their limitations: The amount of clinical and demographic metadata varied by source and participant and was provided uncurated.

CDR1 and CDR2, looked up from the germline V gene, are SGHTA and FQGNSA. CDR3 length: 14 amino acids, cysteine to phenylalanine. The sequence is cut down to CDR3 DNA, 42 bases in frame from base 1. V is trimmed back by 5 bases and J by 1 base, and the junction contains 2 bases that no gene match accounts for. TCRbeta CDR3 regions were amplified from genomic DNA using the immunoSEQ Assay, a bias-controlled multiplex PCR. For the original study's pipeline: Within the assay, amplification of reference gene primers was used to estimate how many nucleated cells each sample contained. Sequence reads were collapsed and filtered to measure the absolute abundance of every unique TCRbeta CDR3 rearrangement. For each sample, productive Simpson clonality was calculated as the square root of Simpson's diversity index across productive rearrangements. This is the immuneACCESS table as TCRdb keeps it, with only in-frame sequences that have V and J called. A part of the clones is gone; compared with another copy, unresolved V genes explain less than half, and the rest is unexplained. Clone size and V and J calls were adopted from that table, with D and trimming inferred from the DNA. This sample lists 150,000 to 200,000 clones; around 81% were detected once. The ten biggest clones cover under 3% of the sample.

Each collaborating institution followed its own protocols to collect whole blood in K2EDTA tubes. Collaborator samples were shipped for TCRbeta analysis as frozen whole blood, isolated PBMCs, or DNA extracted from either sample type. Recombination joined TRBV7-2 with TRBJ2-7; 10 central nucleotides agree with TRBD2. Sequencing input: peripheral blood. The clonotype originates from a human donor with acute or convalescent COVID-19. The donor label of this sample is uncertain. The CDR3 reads CASSAGLASYEQYF. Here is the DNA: TGTGCCAGCAGCGCGGGACTAGCGTCCTACGAGCAGTACTTC.